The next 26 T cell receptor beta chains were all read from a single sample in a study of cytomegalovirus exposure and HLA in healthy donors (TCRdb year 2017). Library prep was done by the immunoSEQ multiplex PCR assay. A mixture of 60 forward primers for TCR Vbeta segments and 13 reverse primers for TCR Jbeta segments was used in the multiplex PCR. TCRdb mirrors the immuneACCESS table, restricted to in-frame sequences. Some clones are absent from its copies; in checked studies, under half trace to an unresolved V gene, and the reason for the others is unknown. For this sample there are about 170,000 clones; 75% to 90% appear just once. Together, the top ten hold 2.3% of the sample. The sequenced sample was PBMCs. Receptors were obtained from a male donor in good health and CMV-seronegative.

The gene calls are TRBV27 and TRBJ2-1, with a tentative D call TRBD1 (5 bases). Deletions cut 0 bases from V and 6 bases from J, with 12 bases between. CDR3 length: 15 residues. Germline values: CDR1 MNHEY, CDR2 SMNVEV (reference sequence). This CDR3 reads CASSLSWTLSNEQFF. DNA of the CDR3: TGTGCCAGCAGTTTATCCTGGACACTCTCCAATGAGCAGTTCTTC.

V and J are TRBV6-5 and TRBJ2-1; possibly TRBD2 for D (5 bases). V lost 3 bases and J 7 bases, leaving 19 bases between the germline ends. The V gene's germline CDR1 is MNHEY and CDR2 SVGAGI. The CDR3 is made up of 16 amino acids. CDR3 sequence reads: CASSYRSGWSGNEQFF. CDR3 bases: TGTGCCAGCAGTTATCGATCGGGGTGGTCCGGGAATGAGCAGTTCTTC.

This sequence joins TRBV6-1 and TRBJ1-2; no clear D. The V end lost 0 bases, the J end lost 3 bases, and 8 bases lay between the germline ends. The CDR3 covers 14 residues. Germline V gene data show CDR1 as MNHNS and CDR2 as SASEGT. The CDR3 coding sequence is TGTGCCAGCAGTGAAGCTAGTCGGTACTATGGCTACACCTTC. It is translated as CASSEASRYYGYTF.

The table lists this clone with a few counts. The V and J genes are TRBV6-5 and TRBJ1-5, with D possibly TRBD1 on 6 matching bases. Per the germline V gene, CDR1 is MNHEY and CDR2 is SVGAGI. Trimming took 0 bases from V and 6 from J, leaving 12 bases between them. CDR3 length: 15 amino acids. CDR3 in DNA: TGTGCCAGCAGTTACTCGCAGGGGCAGGGTCAGCCCCAGCATTTT. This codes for CASSYSQGQGQPQHF.

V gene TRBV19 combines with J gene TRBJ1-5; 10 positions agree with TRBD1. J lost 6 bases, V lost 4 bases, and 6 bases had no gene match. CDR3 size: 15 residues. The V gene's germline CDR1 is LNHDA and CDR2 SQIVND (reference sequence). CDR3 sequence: CASSTTGGLSQPQHF. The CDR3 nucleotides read TGTGCCAGTAGTACGACAGGGGGCCTTTCTCAGCCCCAGCATTTT.

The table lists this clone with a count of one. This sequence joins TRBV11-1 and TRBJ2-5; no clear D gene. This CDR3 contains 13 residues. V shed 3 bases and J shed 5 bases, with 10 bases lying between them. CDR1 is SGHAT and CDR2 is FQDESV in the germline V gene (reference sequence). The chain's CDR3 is CASSLMVRETQYF. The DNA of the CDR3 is TGTGCCAGCAGCTTGATGGTCCGGGAGACCCAGTACTTC.

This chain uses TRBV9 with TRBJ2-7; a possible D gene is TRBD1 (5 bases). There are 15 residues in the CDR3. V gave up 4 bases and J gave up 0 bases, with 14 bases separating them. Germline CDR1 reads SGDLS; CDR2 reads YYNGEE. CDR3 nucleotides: TGTGCCAGCAGCAAGGACACGTCGCACTCCTACGAGCAGTACTTC. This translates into CASSKDTSHSYEQYF.

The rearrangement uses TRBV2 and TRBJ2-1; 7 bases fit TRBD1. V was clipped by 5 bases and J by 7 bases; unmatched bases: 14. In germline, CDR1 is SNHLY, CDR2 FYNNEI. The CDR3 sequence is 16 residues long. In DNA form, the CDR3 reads TGTGCCAGCAGTCTGGGGACAGTTTGGGTTCGGAATGAGCAGTTCTTC. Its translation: CASSLGTVWVRNEQFF. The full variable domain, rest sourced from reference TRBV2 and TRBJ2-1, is EPEVTQTPSHQVTQMGQEVILRCVPISNHLYFYWYRQILGQKVEFLVSFYNNEISEKSEIFDDQFSVERPDGSNFTLKIRSTKLEDSAMYFCASSLGTVWVRNEQFFGPGTRLTVL.

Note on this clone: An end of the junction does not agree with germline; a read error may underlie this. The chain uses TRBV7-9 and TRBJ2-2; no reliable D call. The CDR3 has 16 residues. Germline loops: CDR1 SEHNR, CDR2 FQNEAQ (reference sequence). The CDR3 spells CSSSSPTAGETGELFF. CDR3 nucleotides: TGTTCCAGCAGCTCGCCAACGGCCGGAGAGACCGGGGAGCTGTTTTTT.

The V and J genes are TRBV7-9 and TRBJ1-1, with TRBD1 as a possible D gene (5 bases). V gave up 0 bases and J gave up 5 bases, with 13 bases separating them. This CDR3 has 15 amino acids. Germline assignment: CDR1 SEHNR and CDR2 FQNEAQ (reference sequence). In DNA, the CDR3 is TGTGCCAGCAGCTTAGCGGGGAGGGGATTTACTGAAGCTTTCTTT. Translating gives CASSLAGRGFTEAFF.

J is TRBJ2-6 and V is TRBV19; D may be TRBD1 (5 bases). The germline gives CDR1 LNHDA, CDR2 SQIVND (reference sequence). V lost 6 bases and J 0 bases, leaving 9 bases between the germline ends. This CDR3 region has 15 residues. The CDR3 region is CASSRVTSGANVLTF. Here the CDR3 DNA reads TGTGCCAGTAGCAGGGTAACCTCTGGGGCCAACGTCCTGACTTTC.

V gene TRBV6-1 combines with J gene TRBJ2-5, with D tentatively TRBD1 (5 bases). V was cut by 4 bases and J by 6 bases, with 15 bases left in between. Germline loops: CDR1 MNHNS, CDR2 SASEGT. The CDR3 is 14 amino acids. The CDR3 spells CASSVRGSMKTQYF. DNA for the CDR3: TGTGCCAGCAGTGTAAGGGGTAGCATGAAGACCCAGTACTTC.

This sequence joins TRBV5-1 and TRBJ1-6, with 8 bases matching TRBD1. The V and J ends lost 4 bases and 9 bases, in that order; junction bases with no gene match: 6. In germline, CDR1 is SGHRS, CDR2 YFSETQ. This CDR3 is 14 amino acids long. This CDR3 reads CASSATGAGSPLHF. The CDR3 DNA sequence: TGCGCCAGCAGCGCGACAGGGGCGGGTTCACCCCTCCACTTT.

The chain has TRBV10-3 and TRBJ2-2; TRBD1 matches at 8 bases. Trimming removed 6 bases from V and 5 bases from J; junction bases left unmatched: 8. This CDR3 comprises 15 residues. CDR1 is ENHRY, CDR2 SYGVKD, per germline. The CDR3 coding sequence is TGTGCCATCAGGAGGGGGACAGGAACTACCGGGGAGCTGTTTTTT. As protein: CAIRRGTGTTGELFF.

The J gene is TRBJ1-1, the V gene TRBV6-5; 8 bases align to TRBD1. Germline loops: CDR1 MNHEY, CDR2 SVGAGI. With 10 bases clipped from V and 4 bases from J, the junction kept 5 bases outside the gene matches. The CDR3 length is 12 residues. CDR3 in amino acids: CATRTGTTEAFF. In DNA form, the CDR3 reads TGTGCCACCAGGACAGGGACCACTGAAGCTTTCTTT.

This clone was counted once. The CDR3 DNA reads as TGTGCCAGCCGGTCCGACAGGGGGTTTACTGAAGCTTTCTTT. Its translation is CASRSDRGFTEAFF. The chain links TRBV6-5 to TRBJ1-1, with 9 bases that match TRBD1. The V gene end was trimmed by 8 bases and the J gene end by 5 bases; junction bases not matched to a gene: 9. The CDR3 extends over 14 amino acids. Germline V gives CDR1 MNHEY, CDR2 SVGAGI.

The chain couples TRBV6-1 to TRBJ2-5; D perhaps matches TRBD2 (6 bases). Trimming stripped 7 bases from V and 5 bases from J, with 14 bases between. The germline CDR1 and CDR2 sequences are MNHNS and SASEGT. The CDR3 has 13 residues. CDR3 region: CASTSPGRETQYF. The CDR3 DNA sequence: TGTGCCAGCACCTCGCCAGGGAGGGAGACCCAGTACTTC.

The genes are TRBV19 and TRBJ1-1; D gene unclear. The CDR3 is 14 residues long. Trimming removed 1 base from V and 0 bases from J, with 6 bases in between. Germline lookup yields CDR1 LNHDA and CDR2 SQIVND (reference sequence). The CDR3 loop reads CASSIGSVNTEAFF. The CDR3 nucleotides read TGTGCCAGTAGTATAGGTTCGGTGAACACTGAAGCTTTCTTT.

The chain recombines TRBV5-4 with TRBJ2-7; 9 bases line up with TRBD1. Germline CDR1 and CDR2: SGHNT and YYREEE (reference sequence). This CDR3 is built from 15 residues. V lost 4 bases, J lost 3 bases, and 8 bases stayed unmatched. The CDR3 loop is CASSRPGQGGYEQYF. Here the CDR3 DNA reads TGTGCCAGCAGCCGACCGGGACAGGGAGGCTACGAGCAGTACTTC.

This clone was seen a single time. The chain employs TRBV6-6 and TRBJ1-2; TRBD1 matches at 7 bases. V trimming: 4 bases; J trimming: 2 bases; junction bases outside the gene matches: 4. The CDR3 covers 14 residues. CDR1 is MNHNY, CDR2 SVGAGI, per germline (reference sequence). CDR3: CASSSGTANYGYTF. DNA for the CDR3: TGTGCCAGCAGTTCCGGGACAGCAAACTATGGCTACACCTTC.

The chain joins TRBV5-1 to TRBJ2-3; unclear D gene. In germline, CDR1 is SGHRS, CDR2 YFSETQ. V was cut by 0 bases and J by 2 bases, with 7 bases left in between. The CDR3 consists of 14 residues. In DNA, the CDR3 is TGCGCCAGCAGCTTGGACAGACACACAGATACGCAGTATTTT. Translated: CASSLDRHTDTQYF.

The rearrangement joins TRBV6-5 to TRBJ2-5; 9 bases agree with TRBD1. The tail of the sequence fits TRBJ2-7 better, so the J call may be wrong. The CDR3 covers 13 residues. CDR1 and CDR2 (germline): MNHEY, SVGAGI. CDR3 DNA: TGTGCCAGCAGGACACCGACAGGGGGCGAGCAGTACTTC. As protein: CASRTPTGGEQYF.

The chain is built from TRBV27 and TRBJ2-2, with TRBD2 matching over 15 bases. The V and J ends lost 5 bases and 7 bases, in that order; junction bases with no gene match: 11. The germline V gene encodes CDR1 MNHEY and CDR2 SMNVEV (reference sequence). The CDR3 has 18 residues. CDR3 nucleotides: TGTGCCAGCAGTCCCAGGACTAGCGGGGGGGTAGGAATCGGGGAGCTGTTTTTT. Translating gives CASSPRTSGGVGIGELFF.

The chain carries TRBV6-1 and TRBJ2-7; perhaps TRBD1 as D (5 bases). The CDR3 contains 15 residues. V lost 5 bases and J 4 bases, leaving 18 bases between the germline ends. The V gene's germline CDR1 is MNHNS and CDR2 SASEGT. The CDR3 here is CASSKETASLYEQYF. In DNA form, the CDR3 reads TGTGCCAGCAGTAAAGAGACAGCCTCTCTTTACGAGCAGTACTTC.

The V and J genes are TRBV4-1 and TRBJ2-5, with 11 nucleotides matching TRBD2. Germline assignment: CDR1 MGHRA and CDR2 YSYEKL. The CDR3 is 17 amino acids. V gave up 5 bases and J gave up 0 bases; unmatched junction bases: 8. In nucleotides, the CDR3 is TGCGCCAGCAGCAGTTTTGGACTAGCGGGCAACCAAGAGACCCAGTACTTC. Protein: CASSSFGLAGNQETQYF.

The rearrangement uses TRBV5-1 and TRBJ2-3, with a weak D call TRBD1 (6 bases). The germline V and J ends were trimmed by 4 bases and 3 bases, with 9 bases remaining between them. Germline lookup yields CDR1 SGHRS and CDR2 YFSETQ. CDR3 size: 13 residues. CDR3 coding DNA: TGCGCCAGCAGCCTGGACAGAACAGATACGCAGTATTTT. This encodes CASSLDRTDTQYF.